This T cell receptor (beta chain) was documented in a study of early T cells in non-severe SARS-CoV-2 infection. Overall study: Sequencing used unsorted whole-blood bulk RNA, so chains lack pairing. The study's findings and limits: VDJdb-based annotation leaned toward anti-spike CD8 responses and missed private and CD4 specificities.

Attachment of unique molecular identifiers was made to individual cDNA molecules. TCRdb ran MiXCR on the 5' RACE reads and lists one entry per CDR3 protein. The sample lists about 71,000 distinct CDR3 sequences; 13% to 15% were seen once. The germline CDR1 and CDR2 sequences are MNHEY and SMNVEV (reference sequence). This CDR3 has 15 amino acids. Trimming at V came to 1 base and at J to 7 bases, leaving 9 bases not matched to a gene. This clonotype has at least ten counts. Its antigen is still unknown. The chain carries TRBV27 and TRBJ2-5, with TRBD1 matching over 7 bases. This TCR was sampled from an adult who was a healthcare worker with PCR-confirmed SARS-CoV-2 infection or an uninfected control (not recorded which). The specimen was whole blood, collected at baseline. The CDR3 DNA is TGTGCCAGCAGTTTATTCTCGACAGGGTTGTGGACCCAGTACTTC. This codes for CASSLFSTGLWTQYF.